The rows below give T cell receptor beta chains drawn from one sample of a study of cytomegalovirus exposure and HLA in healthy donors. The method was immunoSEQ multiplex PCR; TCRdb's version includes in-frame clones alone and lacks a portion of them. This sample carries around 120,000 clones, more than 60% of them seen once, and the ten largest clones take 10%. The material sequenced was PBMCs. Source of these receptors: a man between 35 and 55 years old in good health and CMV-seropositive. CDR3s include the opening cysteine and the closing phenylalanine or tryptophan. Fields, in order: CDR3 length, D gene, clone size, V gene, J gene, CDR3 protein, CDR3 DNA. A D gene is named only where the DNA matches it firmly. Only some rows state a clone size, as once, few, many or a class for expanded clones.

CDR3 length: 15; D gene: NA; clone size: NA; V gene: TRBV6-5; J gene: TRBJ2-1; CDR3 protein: CASGTNRGGYNEQFF; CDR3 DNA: TGTGCCAGCGGAACCAACAGGGGGGGCTACAATGAGCAGTTCTTC
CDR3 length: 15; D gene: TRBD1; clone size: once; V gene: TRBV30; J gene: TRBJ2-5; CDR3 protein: CAWGTGGRVQETQYF; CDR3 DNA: TGTGCCTGGGGTACAGGGGGCCGGGTTCAAGAGACCCAGTACTTC
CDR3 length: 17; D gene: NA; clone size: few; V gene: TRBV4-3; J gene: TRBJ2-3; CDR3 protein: CASSQDGNAKPSGRQYF; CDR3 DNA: TGCGCCAGCAGCCAAGATGGGAATGCGAAACCCTCCGGGAGGCAGTATTTT
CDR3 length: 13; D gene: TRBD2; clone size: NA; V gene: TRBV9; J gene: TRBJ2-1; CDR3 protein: CASSVEGRGTQFF; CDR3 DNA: TGTGCCAGCAGCGTAGAAGGGCGGGGGACGCAGTTCTTC
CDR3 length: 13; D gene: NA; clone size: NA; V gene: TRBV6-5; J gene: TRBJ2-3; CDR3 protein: CASLLSGTDTQYF; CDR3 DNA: TGTGCCAGCTTACTTAGCGGCACAGATACGCAGTATTTT
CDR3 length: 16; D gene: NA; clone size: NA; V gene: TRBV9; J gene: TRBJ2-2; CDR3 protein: CASSVFFSPQYGELFF; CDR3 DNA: TGTGCCAGCAGCGTATTTTTCTCGCCGCAGTACGGGGAGCTGTTTTTT
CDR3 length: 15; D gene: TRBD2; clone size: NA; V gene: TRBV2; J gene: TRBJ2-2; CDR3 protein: CASKGGGGAPGELFF; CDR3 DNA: TGTGCCAGCAAGGGTGGCGGGGGGGCCCCCGGGGAGCTGTTTTTT
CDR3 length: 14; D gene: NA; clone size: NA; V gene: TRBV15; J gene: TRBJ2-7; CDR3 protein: CATSRDMGPYEQYF; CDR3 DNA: TGTGCCACCAGCAGAGACATGGGGCCCTACGAGCAGTACTTC
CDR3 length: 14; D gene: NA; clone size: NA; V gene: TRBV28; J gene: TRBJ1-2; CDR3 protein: CASSFGGINYGYTF; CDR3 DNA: TGTGCCAGCAGTTTCGGAGGGATTAACTATGGCTACACCTTC
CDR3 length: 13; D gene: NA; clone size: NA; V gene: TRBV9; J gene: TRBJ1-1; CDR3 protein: CASSVGAGDEAFF; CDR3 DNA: TGTGCCAGCAGCGTAGGGGCAGGGGATGAAGCTTTCTTT
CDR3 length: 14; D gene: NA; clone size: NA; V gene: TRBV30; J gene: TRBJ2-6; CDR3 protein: CAWDRGPGANVLTF; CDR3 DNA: TGTGCCTGGGACAGAGGACCTGGGGCCAACGTCCTGACTTTC